This TCR beta chain was sequenced for a study of regulatory T cells in long-lasting Graves disease. Turning to the study itself: Antithyroid drugs had been taken by newly diagnosed Graves' patients for under 3 months.

Study observations and caveats: Persistent Graves' patients showed less TCR diversity than newly diagnosed patients showed.

The CDR3 is made up of 11 amino acids. V lost 3 bases and J 10 bases, leaving 13 bases between the germline ends. Germline-derived CDR1 and CDR2 are DFQATT and SNEGSKA (reference sequence). The TCR beta library used iRepertoire HTBI primers with Arm-PCR amplification of CDR3. TCRdb redid the calling of the multiplex PCR reads with MiXCR, one entry per CDR3 protein. There are some 320,000 distinct CDR3 sequences in the sample; 15% to 20% occur only once, and approximately 35% lies in the top ten. This clonotype occurred many times. The antigen remains undetermined. Time point of the sample: newly diagnosed GD, antithyroid drugs for less than 3 months. Isolated PBMC RNA provided the starting material for the TCR library.

The sequences come from peripheral blood mononuclear cells (PBMCs), collected at new diagnosis, from a patient treated with antithyroid drugs. This chain connects TRBV20-1 to TRBJ2-7; maybe TRBD2 (5 bases). The origin of this receptor is a female donor with Graves disease. In DNA, the CDR3 is TGCAGTGCTAGTGAGGGTTTCGAACAGTACTTC. Translated: CSASEGFEQYF.